Only a few counts were recorded for the clone carrying this T cell receptor (beta chain). Its antigen is still unknown. These data come from a study of T cell repertoires in cytomegalovirus infection. Across the whole study: Shared public TCR beta signatures pointed to both CMV infection and a matching HLA type. Whole-study findings and limits: The study identified carriers of CMV plus the relevant HLA from cumulative public TCR beta family frequency. Clonotypes of TCR beta that were HLA-C-restricted and CMV-specific dominated the ex vivo response.

MiXCR was run by TCRdb on the reads, yielding one entry per CDR3 protein. The sample lists more than 200,000 distinct CDR3 sequences, roughly 9% seen once, with approximately 15% in the top ten. V lost 5 bases and J lost 3; bases outside the gene matches: 8. Germline V gene sequence: CDR1 SGHTA, CDR2 FQGNSA. The CDR3 has 15 residues. The material sequenced was PBMCs. This TCR came from a human donor in good health (CMV status not recorded). Some clones in this sample may be carry-over from other donors' samples. The chain employs TRBV7-2 and TRBJ2-5; 8 bases map to TRBD1. CDR3 sequence (DNA): TGTGCCAGCAGCCGTGGACAGGGAGCAGAAGAGACCCAGTACTTC. Protein: CASSRGQGAEETQYF.